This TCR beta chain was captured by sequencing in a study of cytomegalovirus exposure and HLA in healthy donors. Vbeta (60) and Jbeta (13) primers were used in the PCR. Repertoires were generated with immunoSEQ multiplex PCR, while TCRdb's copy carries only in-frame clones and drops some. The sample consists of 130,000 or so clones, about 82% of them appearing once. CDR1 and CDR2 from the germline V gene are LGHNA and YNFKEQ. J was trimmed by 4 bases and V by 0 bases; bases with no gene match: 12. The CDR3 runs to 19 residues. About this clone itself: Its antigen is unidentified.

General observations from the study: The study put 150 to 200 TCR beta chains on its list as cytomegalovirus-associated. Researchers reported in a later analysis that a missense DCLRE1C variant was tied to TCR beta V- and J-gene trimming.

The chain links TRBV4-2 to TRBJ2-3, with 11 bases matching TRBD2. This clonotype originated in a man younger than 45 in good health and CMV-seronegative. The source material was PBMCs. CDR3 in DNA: TGTGCCAGCAGCCAAGAGCTGCGGCAGGAGACTAGCGGGGCAGATACGCAGTATTTT. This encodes CASSQELRQETSGADTQYF.